The present entry profiles one TCR beta chain with its context. An end of the junction differs from the germline gene, which may be a read error. The data derive from a study of T cell responses to AZD1222 COVID-19 vaccine. Germline lookup yields CDR1 SSHAT and CDR2 FNYEAQ (reference sequence). This CDR3 region has 16 residues. Clones were sequenced by immunoSEQ multiplex PCR, and TCRdb holds only the in-frame ones, with some missing. The data contain about 190,000 clones, around 92% of them singletons. The origin of this receptor is an adult in good health. This chain links TRBV7-7 with TRBJ2-5, with D tentatively TRBD2 (5 bases). The sample consisted of peripheral blood, taken on day 0 of AZD1222 vaccination. CDR3 amino acids: CASSLAAGSGQETQYF. The CDR3 DNA reads as TGTGCTAGCAGCTTAGCCGCGGGTTCCGGGCAAGAGACCCAGTACTTC.